The rows below give T cell receptor beta chains drawn from one sample of a study of shared clonotypes between healthy human individuals. Only in-frame clones appear in the TCRdb table, and some are missing; sequencing was by immunoSEQ multiplex PCR. The table records around 550,000 clones, 90% to 96% of them present only once. Sequencing input: naive CD4+ T cells sorted from blood. The receptors originated from a woman in her twenties or thirties in good health. CDR3s include the opening cysteine and the closing phenylalanine or tryptophan. D genes are given only for firm matches. A clone size is listed for some rows: how often the clone was seen (once, few, many), or a class if it is expanded.

cdr3_nt,cdr3_aa,clone_size,v_call,j_call,d_call
TGTGCCAGCAGCCCGCAGGGGGCGAACACCGGGGAGCTGTTTTTT,CASSPQGANTGELFF,NA,TRBV7-3,TRBJ2-2,TRBD1
TGCGCCAGCAGCCAAGTCACTAGCGGGAGGACACAAAGGGAGCAGTTCTTC,CASSQVTSGRTQREQFF,NA,TRBV4-1,TRBJ2-1,TRBD2
TGTGCCAGCAGTGACTGGGGGCGGGACCCAGATACGCAGTATTTT,CASSDWGRDPDTQYF,NA,TRBV6-4,TRBJ2-3,NA
TGTGCCAGCAGCCAAGGACTAGCCGGGGACGGGGTGGCGCAGTATTTT,CASSQGLAGDGVAQYF,NA,TRBV28,TRBJ2-3,TRBD2
TGTGCCAGCAGCCAGGTAACGGGGACAGATACGCAGTATTTT,CASSQVTGTDTQYF,NA,TRBV4-2,TRBJ2-3,NA
TGTGCCAGCAGTTACTGTGTGGAGGGCGGGGTCGAGCAGTACTTC,CASSYCVEGGVEQYF,NA,TRBV6-5,TRBJ2-7,NA
TGTGCCAGCAGCGAACGGACTAGCGGGAGTTCCCTAACTAACACCGGGGAGCTGTTTTTT,CASSERTSGSSLTNTGELFF,NA,TRBV7-6,TRBJ2-2,TRBD2
TGTGCCATCAGTGGTGGAGAGGGCTACACCTTC,CAISGGEGYTF,NA,TRBV10-3,TRBJ1-2,NA
TGTGCCAGCAGTTTTACAGATACGCAGTATTTT,CASSFTDTQYF,NA,TRBV13,TRBJ2-3,NA
TGTGCCAGCAGTACGAACGGGCTGGGGCCTGAAGCTTTCTTT,CASSTNGLGPEAFF,NA,TRBV2,TRBJ1-1,NA
TGTGCCAGCAGATTGCGACGGGACCTTGAGACCCAGTACTTC,CASRLRRDLETQYF,once,TRBV6-5,TRBJ2-5,NA
TGTGCCAGCAGTTCCGGGGCGGCGAACACTGAAGCTTTCTTT,CASSSGAANTEAFF,NA,TRBV28,TRBJ1-1,NA
TGTGCCAGCAGAGATAGCGGGAGGGCCTACGAGCAGTACTTC,CASRDSGRAYEQYF,NA,TRBV5-6,TRBJ2-7,TRBD2
TGCGCCAGCAGCTTGTTTGCGGCGAGCTCTGGAAACACCATATATTTT,CASSLFAASSGNTIYF,NA,TRBV5-1,TRBJ1-3,NA